This TCR beta chain was sequenced in a study of blood T cell repertoires in COVID-19. Trimming took 0 bases from V and 1 from J; bases not matched to a gene: 6. The germline V gene encodes CDR1 LNHDA and CDR2 SQIVND (reference sequence). CDR3 length: 17 amino acids. Enrolled through a virtual design, the participants were between about 18 and 100 years of age and came from about two dozen US areas. People in the exposed group encountered a COVID-19 case within 2 weeks before entering the study. The protocol was immunoSEQ multiplex PCR, while the TCRdb copy is restricted to in-frame clones and leaves out a portion. The data show more than 350,000 clones, roughly 90% seen once.

This chain links TRBV19 with TRBJ1-5; TRBD1 matches 7 bases. This clonotype was obtained from a woman between 18 and 29 years old who had been exposed to COVID-19. Sequenced: PBMCs or T cells enriched from blood (not recorded which). CDR3 in DNA: TGTGCCAGTAGTATAGATCAGGGGGTTTTAAGCAATCAGCCCCAGCATTTT. It yields the protein CASSIDQGVLSNQPQHF.